A single sample is the source of the 10 T cell receptor beta chains below, sequenced in a study of T cells in Graves' hyperthyroidism and ophthalmopathy (dated by TCRdb to about 2019). Receptor amplification or capture employed multiplex PCR. The listed sequencing device is Illumina HiSeq 2000. TCR beta CDR3 regions were amplified from RNA transcripts. A first-round RT-PCR of the TCR CDR3 used the HTBI primer set with the Qiagen OneStep RT-PCR kit. TCRdb's own reprocessing of the public reads used fastp at Q25 and MiXCR and kept productive beta chains. Here each entry gathers all rows of one CDR3 protein and keeps the most common genes and DNA. The sample profile shows about 720,000 distinct CDR3 sequences; under 20% of them were found once. 16% of the sample belongs to the ten largest clones. The material sequenced was blood. The receptors derive from a woman between 50 and 59 years old with Graves' hyperthyroidism that later progressed to Graves' ophthalmopathy.

V and J are TRBV27 and TRBJ1-6; D gene unclear. Germline lookup yields CDR1 MNHEY and CDR2 SMNVEV (reference sequence). V gave up 2 bases and J gave up 5 bases, with 13 bases separating them. The CDR3 spans 16 residues. The chain's CDR3 is CASSLLQVPNNSPLHF. CDR3 in DNA: TGTGCCAGCAGTTTACTGCAAGTACCAAATAATTCACCCCTCCACTTT.

The chain couples TRBV20-1 to TRBJ2-2; 10 nucleotides align to TRBD2. Germline loops: CDR1 DFQATT, CDR2 SNEGSKA (reference sequence). Trimming cost V 1 base and J 6 bases; bases outside gene matches: 8. This CDR3 has 16 amino acids. The CDR3 loop is CSARVSGGAGAGELFF. For the CDR3, the DNA is TGCAGTGCTAGAGTCAGCGGGGGGGCCGGGGCCGGGGAGCTGTTTTTT.

In this sample, this clonotype turned up a few times. The chain uses TRBV29-1 and TRBJ1-2, with D possibly being TRBD1 (5 bases). The CDR3 contains 11 residues. Trimming left V 4 bases short and J 3 bases short, with 6 bases between. CDR1 is SQVTM and CDR2 is ANQGSEA in the germline V gene. CDR3: CSVVTDYGYTF. The CDR3 DNA follows: TGCAGCGTTGTGACAGACTATGGCTACACCTTC.

This clonotype appeared a single time. Its ends do not fully match the called genes, so a read error is possible. The chain carries TRBV9 and TRBJ1-5; 8 positions match TRBD1. This CDR3 has 15 residues. CDR1 and CDR2 from the germline V gene are SGDLS and YYNGEE. The CDR3 DNA is TGTGCCAGCAACGTAGGACAGGGCCGGGCACAGCCCCAGCATTTT. Protein: CASNVGQGRAQPQHF.

The chain has TRBV27 and TRBJ2-2; possibly TRBD1 for D (5 bases). Germline lookup yields CDR1 MNHEY and CDR2 SMNVEV (reference sequence). Between the trimmed V and J ends, which lost 7 bases and 0 bases, there was a span of 12 bases. The CDR3 covers 15 residues. In DNA, the CDR3 is TGTGCCAGCAATAGACAGCAGGCGAACACCGGGGAGCTGTTTTTT. It encodes CASNRQQANTGELFF.

DNA for the CDR3: TGTGCCAGCAGCGCCTGGGGCGGGCCTAACGAGCAGTACTTC. Translation: CASSAWGGPNEQYF. The genes are TRBV9 and TRBJ2-7; D is tentatively TRBD1 or TRBD2 (5 bases each). The length of the CDR3 is 14 residues. Germline assignment: CDR1 SGDLS and CDR2 YYNGEE. Trimming removed 3 bases at V and 5 bases at J, with 15 bases between. Together with reference TRBV9 and TRBJ2-7, the CDR3 gives the full variable domain: DSGVTQTPKHLITATGQRVTLRCSPRSGDLSVYWYQQSLDQGLQFLIQYYNGEERAKGNILERFSAQQFPDLHSELNLSSLELGDSALYFCASSAWGGPNEQYFGPGTRLTVT.

The chain couples TRBV5-1 to TRBJ2-2; 7 bases agree with TRBD1. The CDR3 consists of 15 residues. With 3 bases clipped from V and 6 bases from J, the junction kept 8 bases outside the gene matches. Germline V gene data show CDR1 as SGHRS and CDR2 as YFSETQ. The CDR3 DNA sequence: TGCGCCAGCAGCTATGGCAGGGGGAAATCCGGGGAGCTGTTTTTT. Residues: CASSYGRGKSGELFF.

This rearrangement joins TRBV5-8 to TRBJ1-2; D is unclear. V lost 4 bases to trimming and J lost 1 base, with 8 bases between them. Germline V gene data show CDR1 as SGHTS and CDR2 as YDEGEE. The length of the CDR3 is 13 residues. The CDR3 protein is CASSPSHNYGYTF. The CDR3 nucleotides read TGTGCCAGCAGCCCATCCCATAACTATGGCTACACCTTC.

This clonotype was seen ten or more times. The J gene is TRBJ1-4, the V gene TRBV12-3 or TRBV12-4; D might be TRBD1 (5 bases). V gave up 0 bases and J gave up 8 bases, with 19 bases separating them. This CDR3 comprises 17 residues. CDR3 DNA sequence: TGTGCCAGCAGTTTAGCGCGTGGGGGAGCGAAGGACGAAAAACTGTTTTTT. Its translation: CASSLARGGAKDEKLFF.

This clonotype was picked up many times. J is TRBJ1-5 and V is TRBV20-1; D is possibly TRBD1 (5 bases). Germline V gene lookup returns CDR1 DFQATT and CDR2 SNEGSKA (reference sequence). The CDR3 is 13 amino acids. Trimming stripped 6 bases from V and 4 bases from J, with 13 bases between. The CDR3 nucleotides read TGCAGTGCGGCGCGGGACCCGAATCAGCCCCAGCATTTT. This codes for CSAARDPNQPQHF.